This T cell receptor beta chain derives from a study of PD-L1 blockade in urothelial cancer. Across the whole study: In terms of prior chemotherapy, patients had received 0 to 3 regimens.

This CDR3 comprises 15 residues. Trimming left V 3 bases short and J 8 bases short, with 17 bases between. CDR1 is SGHNT, CDR2 YYREEE, per germline (reference sequence). Time point specified: pretreatment peripheral blood. Only in-frame clones appear in the TCRdb table, and some are missing; sequencing was by immunoSEQ multiplex PCR. The sample lists roughly 63,000 clones; roughly 81% were seen once. The chain uses TRBV5-4 and TRBJ1-4, with D perhaps matching TRBD1 (6 bases). The source of this sequence is a man in his 70s with urothelial cancer. The sequences come from PBMCs, collected around atezolizumab (anti-PD-L1) treatment. CDR3 amino acids: CASSSQQGLSEKLFF. The DNA of the CDR3 is TGTGCCAGCAGCTCGCAACAGGGTTTGTCCGAAAAACTGTTTTTT.